The rows below give T cell receptor beta chains drawn from one sample of a study of blood T cells in healthy people across ages. TCRdb processed the 5' RACE reads anew with MiXCR; each CDR3 protein has one entry. The sample consists of 650,000 to 900,000 distinct CDR3 sequences, 60% to 80% of them appearing once. Material for sequencing was blood. The receptors were gathered from a man aged 25-45 years in good health. Each CDR3 is given with its conserved first and last residue. The D gene is left open where the match is weak. Size values are once, few and many counts, or a class for expanded clones, and some rows have none.

V gene	J gene	clone size	D gene	CDR3 protein	CDR3 DNA
TRBV15	TRBJ1-6	NA	NA	CATSRDPPSSYNSPLHF	TGTGCCACCAGCAGAGATCCGCCGAGCTCCTATAATTCACCCCTCCACTTT
TRBV29-1	TRBJ2-7	NA	NA	CSVLNRGYEQYF	TGCAGCGTCCTGAATAGGGGCTACGAGCAGTACTTC
TRBV6-5	TRBJ2-7	NA	TRBD1	CASSFQPGQGKVAYEQYF	TGTGCCAGCAGTTTCCAACCGGGACAGGGAAAAGTGGCCTACGAGCAGTACTTC
TRBV7-2	TRBJ1-2	NA	TRBD1	CASSLRRTGYGYTF	TGTGCCAGCAGCTTAAGGAGGACAGGGTACGGCTACACCTTC
TRBV29-1	TRBJ2-3	NA	TRBD1	CSVPDRGLTDTQYF	TGCAGCGTCCCGGACAGGGGGCTTACAGATACGCAGTATTTT
TRBV20-1	TRBJ2-3	NA	TRBD1	CSAHQGALGTDTQYF	TGCAGTGCTCATCAGGGGGCGCTGGGCACAGATACGCAGTATTTT
TRBV4-2	TRBJ2-3	few	TRBD2	CASSQELAGTDTQYF	TGTGCCAGCAGCCAAGAACTAGCGGGGACAGATACGCAGTATTTT
TRBV20-1	TRBJ1-5	once	TRBD1	CSAQFPSGGGSNQPQHF	TGCAGTGCCCAGTTCCCTTCAGGGGGCGGTAGCAATCAGCCCCAGCATTTT
TRBV2	TRBJ2-1	once	TRBD2	CASSERLAGANEQLF	TGTGCCAGCAGTGAGAGGCTAGCGGGGGCCAATGAGCAGCTCTTC
TRBV4-3	TRBJ2-7	NA	NA	CASSQDVGATYEQYF	TGCGCCAGCAGCCAAGATGTGGGGGCTACCTACGAGCAGTACTTC
TRBV7-2	TRBJ2-7	NA	NA	CASSSYGGYEQYF	TGTGCCAGCAGCTCCTATGGGGGGTACGAGCAGTACTTC
TRBV11-3	TRBJ2-1	few	TRBD2	CASSWRAGVTNEQFF	TGTGCCAGCAGCTGGCGAGCGGGGGTTACTAATGAGCAGTTCTTC
TRBV4-3	TRBJ1-2	NA	NA	CASSQDHQANYGYTF	TGCGCCAGCAGCCAAGATCACCAGGCAAACTATGGCTACACCTTC
TRBV27	TRBJ1-5	NA	NA	CASSPSDQYGNQPQHF	TGTGCCAGCAGTCCCTCAGACCAATATGGCAATCAGCCCCAGCATTTT
TRBV7-3	TRBJ2-1	NA	NA	CASSLFGQSDSPTKFYNEQFF	TGTGCCAGCAGCTTATTCGGGCAGTCGGACAGCCCCACAAAGTTCTACAATGAGCAGTTCTTC
TRBV20-1	TRBJ1-2	few	TRBD1	CSARGDRGDYGYTF	TGCAGTGCTAGAGGCGACAGGGGGGACTATGGCTACACCTTC
TRBV20-1	TRBJ2-5	NA	NA	CSVGWQQETQYF	TGCAGTGTTGGGTGGCAGCAAGAGACCCAGTACTTC
TRBV4-2	TRBJ2-3	few	NA	CASSQEGNRYTDTQYF	TGTGCCAGCAGCCAAGAGGGGAACAGATACACAGATACGCAGTATTTT
TRBV6-5	TRBJ2-7	NA	NA	CASSYSRQETYEQYF	TGTGCCAGCAGTTACTCGAGGCAGGAGACCTACGAGCAGTACTTC
TRBV6-2/TRBV6-3	TRBJ2-6	NA	TRBD1	CASSYWGQGVVLTF	TGTGCCAGCAGTTACTGGGGACAGGGGGTCGTCCTGACTTTC
TRBV7-3	TRBJ2-7	NA	NA	CASSPGPSPYEQYF	TGTGCCAGCAGCCCCGGACCGAGCCCCTACGAGCAGTACTTC
TRBV11-2	TRBJ2-5	NA	NA	CASSLYESQETQYF	TGTGCCAGCAGCCTGTATGAATCACAAGAGACCCAGTACTTC
TRBV20-1	TRBJ2-4	few	NA	CSARGPLGHYIQYF	TGCAGTGCTAGAGGCCCCCTCGGACACTACATTCAGTACTTC
TRBV7-2	TRBJ1-5	NA	NA	CASSLDVGQPQHF	TGTGCCAGCAGCTTAGACGTCGGTCAGCCCCAGCATTTT
TRBV28	TRBJ2-5	NA	TRBD1	CASSPAGGEETQYF	TGTGCCAGCAGTCCAGCAGGGGGCGAAGAGACCCAGTACTTC
TRBV15	TRBJ2-1	NA	NA	CATSRDRGAPYNEQFF	TGTGCCACCAGCAGAGATAGGGGGGCCCCCTACAATGAGCAGTTCTTC
TRBV2	TRBJ2-7	NA	TRBD1	CASNPPGQGAYEQYF	TGTGCCAGCAACCCCCCGGGACAGGGTGCCTACGAGCAGTACTTC
TRBV20-1	TRBJ2-7	few	TRBD2	CSARTSGGYEQYF	TGCAGTGCTAGGACTAGCGGGGGGTACGAGCAGTACTTC
TRBV20-1	TRBJ2-3	NA	NA	CSAKGYVQGPYF	TGCAGTGCCAAAGGTTACGTCCAGGGGCCGTATTTT
TRBV12-3/TRBV12-4	TRBJ2-1	NA	TRBD2	CASSLRAGGPGGEQFF	TGTGCCAGCAGTTTACGGGCGGGGGGGCCAGGAGGCGAGCAGTTCTTC
TRBV6-2/TRBV6-3	TRBJ1-5	NA	NA	CASSYSPVFLNQPQHF	TGTGCCAGCAGTTACTCTCCGGTCTTCCTAAATCAGCCCCAGCATTTT